The 14 T cell receptor beta chains below were found in one sample sequenced in a study of blood T cell repertoires in COVID-19. Some clones are missing from TCRdb's copy, which holds only in-frame ones; the method was immunoSEQ multiplex PCR. Among roughly 39,000 clones listed, roughly 85% were seen once. Sequencing was performed on peripheral blood. Receptors were obtained from a human donor in a cohort sampled during active COVID-19.

CDR3 amino acids: CASSRTSGRVWSYEQYF. CDR3 sequence (DNA): TGTGCCAGCAGTCGGACTAGCGGGAGGGTTTGGTCCTACGAGCAGTACTTC. The rearrangement uses TRBV6-2 or TRBV6-3 and TRBJ2-7; 15 nucleotides agree with TRBD2. The length of the CDR3 is 17 residues. CDR1 is MNHEY and CDR2 is SVGEGT in the germline V gene. V lost 5 bases and J lost 1; bases outside the gene matches: 6.

V and J are TRBV6-5 and TRBJ2-7, with 13 bases matching TRBD2. This CDR3 is 14 amino acids long. After removal of 8 bases from V and 4 bases from J, the junction contained 5 bases not matched to a gene. The V gene's germline CDR1 is MNHEY and CDR2 SVGAGI. The CDR3 nucleotides read TGTGCCAGCCGCCGGACTAGCGGGAGTTACGAGCAGTACTTC. Its protein product is CASRRTSGSYEQYF.

The chain joins TRBV6-1 to TRBJ1-5, with a possible D match to TRBD1 (5 bases). The CDR3 loop spans 18 amino acids. In germline, CDR1 is MNHNS, CDR2 SASEGT. V dropped 3 bases and J dropped 5 bases, with 23 bases sitting between them. CDR3 sequence (DNA): TGTGCCAGCAGTGAGGCCGGGGGACGGAAAATTTGGGATCAGCCCCAGCATTTT. It codes for CASSEAGGRKIWDQPQHF.

This sequence joins TRBV6-1 and TRBJ1-6; 9 nucleotides agree with TRBD1. V lost 1 base, J lost 5 bases, and 3 bases stayed unmatched. The CDR3 spans 16 residues. Germline V gene lookup returns CDR1 MNHNS and CDR2 SASEGT. This CDR3 is CASSEVGTGNNSPLHF. CDR3 coding DNA: TGTGCCAGCAGTGAAGTGGGGACAGGGAATAATTCACCCCTCCACTTT.

The chain uses TRBV18 and TRBJ1-3, with 10 bases aligning to TRBD1. This CDR3 has 19 residues. Germline V CDR1 and CDR2: KGHSH, LQKENI. The V segment lost 2 bases and the J segment 2 bases; nucleotides outside the gene matches: 12. The CDR3 bases are TGTGCCAGCTCACCATTCCGGGACAGGGGCTTTACTACTGGAAACACCATATATTTT. It specifies CASSPFRDRGFTTGNTIYF.

V usage is TRBV18 and J usage is TRBJ2-7, with 9 bases lining up with TRBD2. The germline gives CDR1 KGHSH, CDR2 LQKENI. CDR3 length: 18 residues. J was trimmed by 0 bases and V by 3 bases; bases with no gene match: 12. CDR3 sequence (DNA): TGTGCCAGCTCACCTTCCAGCGGGGGGTCAAGGAGCTCCTACGAGCAGTACTTC. Translated: CASSPSSGGSRSSYEQYF.

The CDR3 region is CATGVQHDNEQFF. DNA of the CDR3: TGTGCCACCGGGGTCCAACACGACAATGAGCAGTTCTTC. The chain links TRBV10-3 to TRBJ2-1; possible D gene TRBD2, 5 bases. The germline V and J ends were trimmed by 10 bases and 5 bases, with 15 bases remaining between them. The CDR3 is 13 residues long. CDR1 and CDR2 (germline): ENHRY, SYGVKD.

The chain combines TRBV12-5 with TRBJ1-5, with TRBD1 identical over 10 bases. V lost 6 bases and J lost 0; bases outside the gene matches: 8. CDR1 is LGHNT, CDR2 FRNRAP, per germline. This CDR3 is 17 amino acids long. The CDR3 here is CASGPGTGDISNQPQHF. CDR3 coding DNA: TGTGCTAGTGGACCGGGGACAGGGGATATTAGCAATCAGCCCCAGCATTTT.

The gene calls are TRBV7-2 and TRBJ2-7; the match to TRBD1 covers 7 bases. The CDR3 extends over 14 amino acids. Per the germline V gene, CDR1 is SGHTA and CDR2 is FQGNSA. Trimming removed 5 bases from V and 2 bases from J; junction bases left unmatched: 6. The DNA of the CDR3 is TGTGCCAGCAGCCCAGGGGGATCGGCCTACGAGCAGTACTTC. It codes for CASSPGGSAYEQYF.

The sample holds many counts of this clone. J is TRBJ2-7 and V is TRBV11-2; 7 positions match TRBD2. Per the germline V gene, CDR1 is SGHAT and CDR2 is FQNNGV. With V trimmed by 5 bases and J by 0 bases, 4 bases remained unmatched. The CDR3 totals 14 residues. The CDR3 sequence: CASSPGTNSYEQYF. CDR3 nucleotide sequence: TGTGCCAGCAGCCCCGGGACTAACTCCTACGAGCAGTACTTC.

CDR3 DNA: TGTGCCAGTAGGTCCTCGGCACTAGCGGGAGTGAATGAGCAGTTCTTC. Amino acid sequence: CASRSSALAGVNEQFF. The chain carries TRBV19 and TRBJ2-1, with 11 nucleotides matching TRBD2. The CDR3 is 16 amino acids. Trimming cost V 6 bases and J 7 bases; bases outside gene matches: 11. CDR1 is LNHDA and CDR2 is SQIVND in the germline V gene (reference sequence).

This clone showed up just a few times. V usage is TRBV7-8 and J usage is TRBJ2-7; 7 nucleotides match TRBD1. CDR3 length: 15 amino acids. Trimming at V came to 6 bases and at J to 0 bases, leaving 8 bases not matched to a gene. Germline lookup yields CDR1 SGHVS and CDR2 FQNEAQ. The CDR3 bases are TGTGCCAGCAGTCCGTACAGGGGTTACTCCTACGAGCAGTACTTC. Translated: CASSPYRGYSYEQYF.

Here the CDR3 DNA reads TGTGCCAGTACCCTTAGCGGGAGCTCCTACAATGAGCAGTTCTTC. Translating gives CASTLSGSSYNEQFF. V gene TRBV19 combines with J gene TRBJ2-1, with 9 bases matching TRBD2. CDR1 and CDR2 (germline): LNHDA, SQIVND (reference sequence). V was clipped by 7 bases and J by 0 bases; unmatched bases: 4. There are 15 residues in the CDR3.

The rearrangement links TRBV27 to TRBJ1-2; no definite D call. The CDR3 is made up of 13 amino acids. V was clipped by 2 bases and J by 8 bases, with 12 bases between them. CDR1 and CDR2 from the germline V gene are MNHEY and SMNVEV (reference sequence). In DNA form, the CDR3 reads TGTGCCAGCAGTTTAACGGGAACAGTAGGCTACACCTTC. This gives the protein CASSLTGTVGYTF.